The T cell receptor (beta chain) under discussion was sequenced for a study of blood T cell repertoires in COVID-19. Germline CDR1 and CDR2: SQVTM and ANQGSEA. The V gene end was trimmed by 4 bases and the J gene end by 4 bases; junction bases not matched to a gene: 2. The CDR3 length is 13 residues. Libraries were prepared by immunoSEQ multiplex PCR; TCRdb keeps only in-frame clonotypes and omits some of them. The table lists some 50,000 clones, 65% to 85% of them singletons. The chain links TRBV29-1 to TRBJ1-5; 9 positions match TRBD1. The sequenced sample was peripheral blood. This receptor was identified in a man between 50 and 59 years old with acute or convalescent COVID-19. The CDR3 spells CSVGDRENQPQHF. DNA of the CDR3: TGCAGCGTTGGGGACAGGGAAAATCAGCCCCAGCATTTT.